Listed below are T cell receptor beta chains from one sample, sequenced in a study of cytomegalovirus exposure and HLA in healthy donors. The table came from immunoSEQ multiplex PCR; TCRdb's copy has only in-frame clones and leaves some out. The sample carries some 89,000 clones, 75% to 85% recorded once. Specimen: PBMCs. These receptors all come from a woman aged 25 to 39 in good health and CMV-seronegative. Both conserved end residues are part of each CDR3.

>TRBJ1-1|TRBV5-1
CASRRIVLGQGRETEAFF
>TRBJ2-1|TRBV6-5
CASMNRGNEQFF
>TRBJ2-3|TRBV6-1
CASSVTETDTQYF
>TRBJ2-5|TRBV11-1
CASSPGGRETQYF
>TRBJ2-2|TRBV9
CASSVGSQGFRGELFF
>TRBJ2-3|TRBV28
CASSTSGLAGRGDTQYF
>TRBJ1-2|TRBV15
CATSRGGEHYGYTF
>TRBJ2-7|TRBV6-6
CASKAGLGPYEQYF
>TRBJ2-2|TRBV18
CASSPSANTGELFF
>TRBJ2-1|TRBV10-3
CAISMLAGDEQFF
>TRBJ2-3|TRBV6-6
CASKLGQGTDTQYF
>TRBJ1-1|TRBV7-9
CASSSPTRVLGTEAFF
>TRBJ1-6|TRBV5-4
CASSATGLRGVSPLHF
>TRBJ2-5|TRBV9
CASSAPTGTSGSETQYF